The clone carrying this T cell receptor (beta chain) was seen many times. What it binds is unknown. This CDR3 spans 12 amino acids. Germline loops: CDR1 SQVTM, CDR2 ANQGSEA. V lost 3 bases to trimming and J lost 9 bases, with 11 bases between them. Three nested ARM-PCR rounds with V-beta and C-beta primers built TCRB libraries. A C-beta primer primed TCRB cDNA from 0.4 to 0.6 ug RNA. TCRdb passed the multiplex PCR reads through MiXCR, listing each CDR3 protein once. Seen here are about 19,000 distinct CDR3 sequences, 55% to 75% observed once, and the top ten hold around a sixth. The data were taken from a study of tumor-infiltrating lymphocytes in glioblastoma multiforme. Whole-study results and caveats: The T cells in this sample were not sorted into functional subsets. Unequal TCR RNA per T cell might skew measured clone sizes. Only one glioblastoma patient had TCR and mutation analysis.

Sequenced material: peripheral blood. The TCR was taken from a male donor with glioblastoma. The rearrangement links TRBV29-1 to TRBJ1-4; weak D call: TRBD1 (6 bases). The chain's CDR3 is CSVDGGGKKLFF. In DNA form, the CDR3 reads TGCAGCGTTGATGGGGGCGGGAAAAAACTGTTTTTT. Based on the CDR3 plus reference TRBV29-1 and TRBJ1-4, the full variable domain is SAVISQKPSRDICQRGTSLTIQCQVDSQVTMMFWYRQQPGQSLTLIATANQGSEATYESGFVIDKFPISRPNLTFSTLTVSNMSPEDSSIYLCSVDGGGKKLFFGSGTQLSVL.